This TCR beta chain appears in the sequencing data of a study of T cells after yellow fever vaccination (dated by TCRdb to about 2019). Turning to the overall study: Libraries from fractions with low cell numbers were prepared with the SMART-Seq v4 Ultra Low Input RNA kit. Blood was collected at multiple timepoints before and after primary and secondary immunization, and bulk PBMC replicates and cell subsets were isolated. Two healthy male donors, one aged 18 to 30 and one aged 30 to 40 years, were included in the cohort. To follow T-cell clones before and after primary and booster YFV17D yellow fever vaccination, bulk TCR alpha and beta repertoires were sequenced over time.

Counted from cysteine to valine, this CDR3 has 13 amino acids. Just CDR3 DNA is preserved here, 39 bases in frame from base 1. V sheds 3 bases and J sheds 2 bases, leaving 8 bases between their ends. Sequencing relied on an Illumina NovaSeq 6000. Synthesis of TCR cDNA relied on 5'RACE template switching, a step that introduced a universal primer site along with unique molecular identifiers. Priming for cDNA synthesis came from both the TCR alpha and TCR beta constant segments. Libraries were amplified in two PCR steps, with sample barcodes and sequencing adapters added in the second step. Libraries were sequenced on Illumina HiSeq 2500 (2x100 bp) or NovaSeq (2x150 bp). As for the original processing: MIGEC was used to demultiplex reads and collapse the reads into UMI consensus sequences, and MiXCR was used for V(D)J alignment. Vaccine-responding clonotypes were identified with edgeR using replicate PBMC samples, with FDR below 0.01 and a log2 fold change above 5 up to day 15 being required. Bulk clonotypes were assigned CD4 or CD8 identity according to which sequenced CD4 or CD8 repertoire held them at higher abundance. TCRdb's own reprocessing of the public reads used fastp at Q25 and MiXCR and kept productive beta chains. Rows with a matching CDR3 protein are joined into one entry that keeps the most common DNA and genes. For this entry, the V and J calls and clone size follow TCRdb and not the study's own pipeline. This sample has approximately 240,000 distinct CDR3 sequences in its table, and about 3.5% of those were observed once. Around 19% of the sample comes from the top ten.

This clonotype appeared many times. The target of this receptor is not known. Per-base quality was not reported, and no clone a single base away is much larger than it. This specimen's treatment or condition label, interpreted: live attenuated yellow fever vaccine strain. Two biological replicates of bulk PBMCs were collected at each blood-draw timepoint. PBMCs were isolated from peripheral blood using a standard Ficoll-Paque protocol. TriZol was used to extract RNA from bulk PBMCs, from CD4 and CD8 fractions, and from dextramer-positive and dextramer-negative fractions. The paper's findings and limits, for the study overall: A small fraction of clonotypes showed up in both the CD4 and CD8 compartments, probably as a result of convergent recombination. The secondary T-cell response was found to be weaker but faster than the primary response, with a peak reached on day 5 rather than on day 15. Most clones expanded after primary vaccination (around 97% of CD4 and about 85% of CD8) were re-detected after the booster, suggesting that broad memory maintenance occurred. Because abundant contaminating clonotypes from the bulk population could be contained in FACS-sorted repertoires, computational filtering was required. Only a couple of donors were included in the study, so the extent to which the findings can be generalized is limited.

This clonotype originated in a man aged 18 to 30 who received the YFV17D yellow fever vaccine. Sequenced material: PBMCs, taken 15 days after the yellow fever booster vaccination. This chain is built from TRBV23-1 and TRBJ2-7; perhaps TRBD2 is the D gene, with 5 bases matching. TRBV23-1 is flagged as an ORF with uncertain function. The nucleotide sequence reads as follows: TGCGCCAGCAGTCAGCAGGAGGCCTACGAGCAGTACGTC. It specifies CASSQQEAYEQYV.